These 25 T cell receptor beta chains were all obtained from the same sample, sequenced in a study of T cell changes during pregnancy in multiple sclerosis. Sequencing used immunoSEQ multiplex PCR; TCRdb keeps in-frame clones, though not all of them. The table shows 65,000 to 85,000 clones, with 85% to 95% occurring only once. The sample consisted of peripheral blood, taken in the second trimester of pregnancy. These receptors were collected from a female donor in good health, enrolled as a control in a pregnancy study.

The J gene is TRBJ2-1, the V gene TRBV7-2; 11 bases line up with TRBD2. Trimming at V came to 5 bases and at J to 6 bases, leaving 6 bases not matched to a gene. The germline CDR1 and CDR2 sequences are SGHTA and FQGNSA. The CDR3 is 15 amino acids. CDR3 coding DNA: TGTGCCAGCAGCAAACTAGCGGGAGTGGTCAATGAGCAGTTCTTC. This sequence encodes CASSKLAGVVNEQFF.

This clone was seen a single time. The CDR3 protein is CASSPFFGEQFF. DNA for the CDR3: TGTGCCAGCAGTCCTTTCTTCGGGGAGCAGTTCTTC. The chain has TRBV27 and TRBJ2-1; D is unclear. The ends were cut back, 5 bases at V and 10 bases at J, with 12 bases in the middle. Per the germline V gene, CDR1 is MNHEY and CDR2 is SMNVEV (reference sequence). The length of the CDR3 is 12 residues.

The chain employs TRBV10-3 and TRBJ2-3; 10 positions agree with TRBD1. V was clipped by 4 bases and J by 1 base; unmatched bases: 2. Germline V gene data show CDR1 as ENHRY and CDR2 as SYGVKD. There are 15 residues in the CDR3. The DNA of the CDR3 is TGTGCCATCAGTGCCGGGACAGGGGGCACAGATACGCAGTATTTT. Protein: CAISAGTGGTDTQYF.

The chain combines TRBV13 with TRBJ2-7, with 10 bases fitting TRBD2. V shed 8 bases and J 4 bases; nucleotides not matched to a gene: 14. Germline CDR1 is PRHDT and CDR2 is FYEKMQ (reference sequence). CDR3 length: 16 amino acids. In DNA, the CDR3 is TGTGCCAGCGGCCAAGGACTAGCGGAGCTAAAATACGAGCAGTACTTC. As protein: CASGQGLAELKYEQYF.

This clone was counted a single time. The chain combines TRBV25-1 with TRBJ2-5; TRBD1 is a possible D gene (6 bases). The CDR3 spans 14 residues. V was clipped by 3 bases and J by 2 bases, with 10 bases between them. Germline loops: CDR1 MGHDK, CDR2 SYGVNS. The CDR3, as DNA: TGTGCCAGCAGTGACACACAGGGTCAAGAGACCCAGTACTTC. Translation gives CASSDTQGQETQYF.

The chain carries TRBV6-4 and TRBJ1-1, with no clear D. The CDR3 totals 15 residues. The V end was cut by 6 bases, the J end by 0 bases, with 14 bases between. Germline V gene lookup returns CDR1 MRHNA and CDR2 SNTAGT. CDR3 DNA: TGTGCCAGCAGAGAACAAGATCTTATGAACACTGAAGCTTTCTTT. This translates into CASREQDLMNTEAFF.

This chain links TRBV7-9 with TRBJ1-1, with D unclear. V lost 1 base and J lost 1, with 4 bases in between. The CDR3 contains 13 residues. Germline CDR1 is SEHNR and CDR2 is FQNEAQ (reference sequence). The CDR3 DNA is TGTGCCAGCAGCTTAGACAGGAACACTGAAGCTTTCTTT. Translating gives CASSLDRNTEAFF.

The V call is TRBV5-1, the J call TRBJ2-3; 14 bases are shared with TRBD2. The CDR3 loop spans 18 amino acids. Germline V gives CDR1 SGHRS, CDR2 YFSETQ. V was clipped by 2 bases and J by 4 bases; unmatched bases: 9. Written as DNA, the CDR3 is TGCGCCAGCAGCTTACCGGGACTAGCGGGAGTCCGCGCAGATACGCAGTATTTT. Its protein product is CASSLPGLAGVRADTQYF.

This rearrangement joins TRBV19 to TRBJ1-1; possible D gene TRBD1, 5 bases. CDR1 LNHDA and CDR2 SQIVND come from the germline V gene (reference sequence). V lost 6 bases, J lost 4 bases, and 15 bases lay in between. The CDR3 runs to 14 residues. CDR3 sequence (DNA): TGTGCCAGTAGAAGGGAGGGGCTCGGCACTGAAGCTTTCTTT. This gives the protein CASRREGLGTEAFF.

This rearrangement joins TRBV7-2 to TRBJ2-3; weak D call: TRBD2 (5 bases). V was trimmed by 0 bases and J by 1 base, leaving 5 bases between them. The germline V gene has CDR1 SGHTA and CDR2 FQGNSA. This CDR3 is 14 amino acids long. The CDR3 nucleotides read TGTGCCAGCAGCTTAGCTAGCGGCACAGATACGCAGTATTTT. Amino acid sequence: CASSLASGTDTQYF.

V usage is TRBV19 and J usage is TRBJ1-1; 7 bases fit TRBD1. V shed 7 bases, J shed 1 base, and the junction held 6 bases outside the gene matches. CDR1 and CDR2 from the germline V gene are LNHDA and SQIVND (reference sequence). This CDR3 is 14 amino acids long. The DNA for the CDR3 is TGTGCCAGTACCCCTCGGACAGGGAACACTGAAGCTTTCTTT. Protein: CASTPRTGNTEAFF.

This clone was detected ten times or more. V is TRBV2 and J is TRBJ2-4, with TRBD2 as a possible D gene (6 bases). CDR1 is SNHLY, CDR2 FYNNEI, per germline. The CDR3 spans 14 residues. Trimming left V 8 bases short and J 0 bases short, with 11 bases between. CDR3 amino acids: CASQAGLAKNIQYF. The CDR3 DNA follows: TGTGCCAGCCAGGCGGGATTAGCCAAAAACATTCAGTACTTC.

The chain carries TRBV19 and TRBJ2-3, with TRBD2 matching over 7 bases. The CDR3 contains 15 residues. Germline loops: CDR1 LNHDA, CDR2 SQIVND (reference sequence). The V and J ends lost 3 bases and 2 bases, in that order; junction bases with no gene match: 5. CDR3 sequence: CASSIGGRDTDTQYF. As DNA, the CDR3 is TGTGCCAGTAGTATCGGGGGGAGGGACACAGATACGCAGTATTTT.

This clone was detected only a few times. The chain has TRBV28 and TRBJ1-1; D unresolved. Trimming removed 6 bases from V and 5 bases from J, with 10 bases in between. CDR1 MDHEN and CDR2 SYDVKM come from the germline V gene. The length of the CDR3 is 12 residues. The CDR3 loop reads CASSHTVTEAFF. CDR3 DNA sequence: TGTGCCAGCAGCCACACCGTAACTGAAGCTTTCTTT. The full variable domain, in which reference TRBV28 and TRBJ1-1 provide the parts outside the CDR3, is DVKVTQSSRYLVKRTGEKVFLECVQDMDHENMFWYRQDPGLGLRLIYFSYDVKMKEKGDIPEGYSVSREKKERFSLILESASTNQTSMYLCASSHTVTEAFFGQGTRLTVV.

The chain combines TRBV30 with TRBJ1-2, with 7 bases that match TRBD1. CDR1 is GTSNPN and CDR2 is SVGIG in the germline V gene (reference sequence). The CDR3 is made up of 14 amino acids. The J segment lost 3 bases and the V segment lost 0 bases, leaving 4 bases of the junction unmatched. The CDR3 loop is CAWSVDRVDYGYTF. CDR3 nucleotide sequence: TGTGCCTGGAGTGTAGACAGGGTAGACTATGGCTACACCTTC. Complete variable domain (other parts from reference TRBV30 and TRBJ1-2): SQTIHQWPATLVQPVGSPLSLECTVEGTSNPNLYWYRQAAGRGLQLLFYSVGIGQISSEVPQNLSASRPQDRQFILSSKKLLLSDSGFYLCAWSVDRVDYGYTFGSGTRLTVV.

The chain carries TRBV6-6 and TRBJ2-5, with TRBD1 identical over 7 bases. The ends lost 2 bases at V and 3 bases at J; junction bases unmatched: 3. The CDR3 is 14 residues long. Germline V gene sequence: CDR1 MNHNY, CDR2 SVGAGI (reference sequence). The CDR3 DNA reads TGTGCCAGCAGTTACCCAGGACAGGAAGAGACCCAGTACTTC. Its protein is CASSYPGQEETQYF.

The chain employs TRBV13 and TRBJ2-1; the match to TRBD2 covers 12 bases. Trimming removed 2 bases from V and 6 bases from J; junction bases left unmatched: 14. The CDR3 extends over 19 amino acids. CDR1 PRHDT and CDR2 FYEKMQ come from the germline V gene (reference sequence). CDR3 residues: CASSLRRLAGEVIGNEQFF. Written as DNA, the CDR3 is TGTGCCAGCAGCTTACGGAGACTAGCGGGAGAGGTCATCGGCAATGAGCAGTTCTTC. Drawing the rest from reference TRBV13 and TRBJ2-1, the complete variable domain is AAGVIQSPRHLIKEKRETATLKCYPIPRHDTVYWYQQGPGQDPQFLISFYEKMQSDKGSIPDRFSAQQFSDYHSELNMSSLELGDSALYFCASSLRRLAGEVIGNEQFFGPGTRLTVL.

The rearrangement links TRBV2 to TRBJ2-7; maybe TRBD2 (5 bases). Trimming left V 2 bases short and J 3 bases short, with 8 bases between. The CDR3 sequence is 13 residues long. Germline V lookup: CDR1 SNHLY, CDR2 FYNNEI. The CDR3 nucleotides read TGTGCCAGCAGTGAACTAGGGAGCTACGAGCAGTACTTC. It encodes CASSELGSYEQYF.

The chain combines TRBV5-6 with TRBJ2-5; a possible D gene is TRBD2 (6 bases). From germline, CDR1 is SGHDT and CDR2 YYEEEE. CDR3 length: 14 amino acids. V lost 0 bases and J lost 4, with 10 bases in between. The CDR3 DNA reads TGTGCCAGCAGCTTGGGGCAGGGAGGAGAGACCCAGTACTTC. This encodes CASSLGQGGETQYF. The full variable domain, completed using reference TRBV5-6 and TRBJ2-5, is DAGVTQSPTHLIKTRGQQVTLRCSPKSGHDTVSWYQQALGQGPQFIFQYYEEEERQRGNFPDRFSGHQFPNYSSELNVNALLLGDSALYLCASSLGQGGETQYFGPGTRLLVL.

The chain employs TRBV13 and TRBJ2-3, with 8 positions matching TRBD2. This CDR3 comprises 15 residues. The junction had 3 bases not matched to a gene; V was cut back by 2 bases and J by 2 bases. CDR1 and CDR2 from the germline V gene are PRHDT and FYEKMQ (reference sequence). CDR3 region: CASSLRGLVTDTQYF. DNA of the CDR3: TGTGCCAGCAGCTTAAGGGGACTAGTCACAGATACGCAGTATTTT.

V usage is TRBV28 and J usage is TRBJ2-7; no clear D. The germline V gene encodes CDR1 MDHEN and CDR2 SYDVKM. V was trimmed by 2 bases and J by 7 bases, leaving 9 bases between them. The CDR3 has 12 amino acids. The CDR3 sequence is CASSLNLGEQYF. CDR3 nucleotide sequence: TGTGCCAGCAGTTTAAATCTAGGTGAGCAGTACTTC.

This sequence joins TRBV19 and TRBJ1-1; D is unclear. Per the germline V gene, CDR1 is LNHDA and CDR2 is SQIVND (reference sequence). The CDR3 is 14 residues long. The ends were cut back, 4 bases at V and 0 bases at J, with 9 bases in the middle. Here the CDR3 DNA reads TGTGCCAGTAGTAGGACTCGGATGAACACTGAAGCTTTCTTT. Its protein product is CASSRTRMNTEAFF.

This rearrangement joins TRBV9 to TRBJ2-7; 10 nucleotides align to TRBD2. Germline V CDR1 and CDR2: SGDLS, YYNGEE. V was clipped by 0 bases and J by 4 bases; unmatched bases: 7. The CDR3 length is 16 residues. The CDR3 spells CASSVAAGGPEYEQYF. The CDR3 DNA sequence: TGTGCCAGCAGCGTAGCAGCGGGAGGGCCAGAGTACGAGCAGTACTTC.

The chain links TRBV28 to TRBJ2-5; TRBD2 might be the D (6 bases). This CDR3 region has 13 residues. Trimming took off 2 bases at V and 3 bases at J, with 7 bases between the two ends. CDR1 and CDR2 (germline): MDHEN, SYDVKM. CDR3 sequence reads: CASSLRGKETQYF. The CDR3 coding sequence is TGTGCCAGCAGTTTACGGGGGAAAGAGACCCAGTACTTC.

V and J are TRBV7-2 and TRBJ2-1, with 10 bases identical to TRBD2. In germline, CDR1 is SGHTA, CDR2 FQGNSA. This CDR3 contains 15 residues. Losses at the gene ends were 5 bases for V and 6 bases for J; bases not matched to a gene: 7. The CDR3 DNA is TGTGCCAGCAGCCCCCTAGCGGGAGCTAGCAATGAGCAGTTCTTC. Translated: CASSPLAGASNEQFF. Combining the CDR3 with reference TRBV7-2 and TRBJ2-1 gives the whole variable domain GAGVSQSPSNKVTEKGKDVELRCDPISGHTALYWYRQSLGQGLEFLIYFQGNSAPDKSGLPSDRFSAERTGGSVSTLTIQRTQQEDSAVYLCASSPLAGASNEQFFGPGTRLTVL.